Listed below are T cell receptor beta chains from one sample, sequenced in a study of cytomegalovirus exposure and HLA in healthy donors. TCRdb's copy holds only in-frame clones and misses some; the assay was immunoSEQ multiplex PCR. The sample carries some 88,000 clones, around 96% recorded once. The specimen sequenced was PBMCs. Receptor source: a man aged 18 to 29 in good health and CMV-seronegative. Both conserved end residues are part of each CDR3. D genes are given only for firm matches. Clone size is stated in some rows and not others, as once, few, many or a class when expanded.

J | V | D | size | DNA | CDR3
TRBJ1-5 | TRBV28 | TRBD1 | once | TGTGCCAGCAGTTGGGGGACAGTCGTTCAGCCCCAGCATTTT | CASSWGTVVQPQHF
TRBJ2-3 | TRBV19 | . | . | TGTGCCAGTAGTATAGGTGGACAGCCAAGCACAGATACGCAGTATTTT | CASSIGGQPSTDTQYF
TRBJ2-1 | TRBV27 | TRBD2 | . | TGTGCCAGCAGTTTATTCGAGACTAGCGGGGGGAATGAGCAGTTCTTC | CASSLFETSGGNEQFF
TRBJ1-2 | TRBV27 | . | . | TGTGCCATTCGAGACAGCTCCTCGTGGGGCTACACCTTC | CAIRDSSSWGYTF
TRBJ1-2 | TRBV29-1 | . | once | TGCAGCGTTGTAGAGACAGGCTATGGCTACACCTTC | CSVVETGYGYTF
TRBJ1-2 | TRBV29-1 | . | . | TGCAGTGCAGCAGGGGTGGGCGGCTACACCTTC | CSAAGVGGYTF
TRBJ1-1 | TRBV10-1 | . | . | TGCGCCAGCAGTCCGCGGGGGAAAGGGAACACTGAAGCTTTCTTT | CASSPRGKGNTEAFF
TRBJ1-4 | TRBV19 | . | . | TGTGCCAGTAGTACCGGGATCCAGACGAATGAAAAACTGTTTTTT | CASSTGIQTNEKLFF
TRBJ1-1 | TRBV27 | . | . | TGTGCCTGCCGGTCGGGCACTGAAGCTTTCTTT | CACRSGTEAFF
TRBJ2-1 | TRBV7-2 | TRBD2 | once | TGTGCCAGCAGACATGGAGGACTAGCAAACAATGAGCAGTTCTTC | CASRHGGLANNEQFF
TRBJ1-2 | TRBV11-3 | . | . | TGTGCCAGCAGCTTAGACCGCCTTGGACAGACTTACTATGGCTACACCTTC | CASSLDRLGQTYYGYTF
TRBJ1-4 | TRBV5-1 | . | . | TGCGCCAGCGCCCTACGTCTGGCAGGGGAGAATGAAAAACTGTTTTTT | CASALRLAGENEKLFF
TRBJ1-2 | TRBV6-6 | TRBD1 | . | TGTGCCAGCCCGACAGGGGAAGGGCCTAACTATGGCTACACCTTC | CASPTGEGPNYGYTF
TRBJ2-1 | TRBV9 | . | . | TGTGCCAGCAATTTAGGGGGGGGCAGCGATGAGCAGTTCTTC | CASNLGGGSDEQFF
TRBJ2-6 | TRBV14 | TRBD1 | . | TGTGCCAGCAGAAAGACAGGGACGGGGGCCAACGTCCTGACTTTC | CASRKTGTGANVLTF
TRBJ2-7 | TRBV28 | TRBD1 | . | TGTGCCAGCGGAGCCGTGGGACAGGGTTACGAGCAGTACTTC | CASGAVGQGYEQYF
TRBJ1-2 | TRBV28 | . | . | TGTGCCAGCAGACAACCCGAAAACTATGGCTACACCTTC | CASRQPENYGYTF
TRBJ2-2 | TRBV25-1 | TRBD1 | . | TGTGCCAGCAGTTCCAGGGGGCGTGGTGCCGGGGAGCTGTTTTTT | CASSSRGRGAGELFF
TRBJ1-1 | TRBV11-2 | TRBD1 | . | TGTGCCAGCAGCACTTACAGGGGGCCCTGGGGCACTGAAGCTTTCTTT | CASSTYRGPWGTEAFF
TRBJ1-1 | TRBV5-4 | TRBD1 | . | TGTGCCAGCAGAGACAGGGCCACTGAAGCTTTCTTT | CASRDRATEAFF
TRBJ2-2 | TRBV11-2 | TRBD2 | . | TGTGCCAGCAGCTTACGTTCGGCGGGAGTGCTCACCGGGGAGCTGTTTTTT | CASSLRSAGVLTGELFF
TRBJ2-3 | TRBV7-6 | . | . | TGTGCCAGCAGCTTACGCGGGCTTGACACAGATACGCAGTATTTT | CASSLRGLDTDTQYF
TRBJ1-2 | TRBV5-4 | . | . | TGTGCCAGCAGCTTCGACATAATCAGTGGCTACACCTTC | CASSFDIISGYTF
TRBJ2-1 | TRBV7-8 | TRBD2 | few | TGTGCCAGCACCCATCGGACTAGCGGGAGTCACGATGAGCAGTTCTTC | CASTHRTSGSHDEQFF
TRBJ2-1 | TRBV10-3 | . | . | TGTGCCATCAGTGCACAGTCATCCGAGCAGTTCTTC | CAISAQSSEQFF
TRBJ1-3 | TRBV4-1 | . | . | TGCGCCAGCAGCCAAGGTGGCGGATGGGGAAACACCATATATTTT | CASSQGGGWGNTIYF
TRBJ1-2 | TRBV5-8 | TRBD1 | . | TGTGCCAGCAGCTTGGTTGCAGGGGGGTTTTACTATGGCTACACCTTC | CASSLVAGGFYYGYTF
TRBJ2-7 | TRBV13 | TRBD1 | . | TGTGCCAGCAGAAACAGGGGTCTCGGCTCCTACGAGCAGTACTTC | CASRNRGLGSYEQYF
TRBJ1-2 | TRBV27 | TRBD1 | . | TGTGCCAGCCGACAGGGTGGCTATGGCTACACCTTC | CASRQGGYGYTF
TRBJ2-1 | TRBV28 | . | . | TGTGCCAGCAGTTTATCCCAGGGTCCGATCTACAATGAGCAGTTCTTC | CASSLSQGPIYNEQFF
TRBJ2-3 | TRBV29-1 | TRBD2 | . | TGCAGCGTTGTAGGGGAACTAGCGGGAGTTCCAGATACGCAGTATTTT | CSVVGELAGVPDTQYF
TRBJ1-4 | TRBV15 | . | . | TGTGCCACCAGCAGATCAGGCTCAACTAATGAAAAACTGTTTTTT | CATSRSGSTNEKLFF
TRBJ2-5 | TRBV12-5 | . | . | TGTGCTAGTGGTTTCTCTAGCACGGAGACCCAGTACTTC | CASGFSSTETQYF
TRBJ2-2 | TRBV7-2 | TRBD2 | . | TGTGCCAGCACCATGGGGGGACTAGTTAACACCGGGGAGCTGTTTTTT | CASTMGGLVNTGELFF
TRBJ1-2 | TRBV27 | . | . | TGTGCCAGCAGTTTATCGGAGAGGGGGGGCTGGGTTGGCTACACCTTC | CASSLSERGGWVGYTF
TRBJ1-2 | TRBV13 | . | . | TGTGCCAGCAGCTTAGAGTCCAGGACTGCCCCTCCCTATGGCTACACCTTC | CASSLESRTAPPYGYTF
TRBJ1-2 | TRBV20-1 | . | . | TGCACCCATTCAGGGAAATATGGCTACACCTTC | CTHSGKYGYTF
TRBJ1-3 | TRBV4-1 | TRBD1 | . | TGCGCCAGCAGCCAAGATAAAAGGGGGCAGGGGGCTGGAAACACCATATATTTT | CASSQDKRGQGAGNTIYF